The rows below give T cell receptor beta chains drawn from one sample of a study of blood T cell repertoires in COVID-19. Method: immunoSEQ multiplex PCR; TCRdb's copy keeps in-frame clones and lacks some. This table holds 100,000 or so clones, approximately 84% found once. The sequenced sample was peripheral blood. Source of these receptors: a man aged 35-49 years with active or convalescent COVID-19. Both conserved end residues are trimmed from each CDR3. A row's size may be missing; if present it is once, few, many or a size class.

j_gene,abundance,v_gene,CDR3aa
TRBJ1-4,.,TRBV3-1/TRBV3-2,ASSSPGQLNEKLF
TRBJ1-3,.,TRBV9,ASSVDRGDTIY
TRBJ2-5,.,TRBV4-3,ASSQTGLAKGETQY
TRBJ1-5,once,TRBV19,ASTLWDGGAYQPQH
TRBJ1-1,.,TRBV2,ASSEYGRGRGDEAF
TRBJ1-1,.,TRBV10-3,ATGGAGSTEAF
TRBJ1-3,.,TRBV19,ASKDSTAGNTIY
TRBJ2-3,.,TRBV7-2,ASSLGLAGGRSTDTQY
TRBJ1-1,.,TRBV19,ASKPTGTTNTEAF
TRBJ2-3,.,TRBV7-9,ASSREPGLAGGTDTQY
TRBJ1-2,few,TRBV10-2,ASSESGGTGNYGYT
TRBJ1-1,.,TRBV6-4,ASSPTGNPTVAF
TRBJ2-1,.,TRBV7-3,ASSPQGAVGNEQF
TRBJ1-5,.,TRBV6-5,ASLINSNQPQH
TRBJ2-7,.,TRBV5-1,ASRPQGGLGYEQY
TRBJ1-5,once,TRBV12-3/TRBV12-4,ASRRGEVGPQH
TRBJ2-5,.,TRBV7-6,ASSLNEGLAEETQY
TRBJ1-6,once,TRBV7-9,ASSLAGTSNSPLH
TRBJ2-5,few,TRBV5-1,ASSYQGRETQY
TRBJ1-2,.,TRBV9,ASSVVGGYGYT
TRBJ2-7,few,TRBV6-5,ASSYTSGGAYEQY
TRBJ2-6,.,TRBV7-6,ASSFKRGGLEPGANVLT
TRBJ2-5,.,TRBV6-1,ASSEGRTSSGGETQY
TRBJ1-6,.,TRBV10-3,AIRGQDPPLH